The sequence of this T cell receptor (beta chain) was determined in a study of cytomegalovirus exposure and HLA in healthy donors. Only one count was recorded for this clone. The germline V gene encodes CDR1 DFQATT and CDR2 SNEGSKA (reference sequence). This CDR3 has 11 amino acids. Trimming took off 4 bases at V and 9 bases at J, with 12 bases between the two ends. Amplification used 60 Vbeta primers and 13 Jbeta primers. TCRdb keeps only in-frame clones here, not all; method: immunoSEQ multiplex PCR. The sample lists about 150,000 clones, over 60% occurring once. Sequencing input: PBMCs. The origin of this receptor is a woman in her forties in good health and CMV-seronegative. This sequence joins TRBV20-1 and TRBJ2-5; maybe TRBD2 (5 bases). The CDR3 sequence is CSAMRLDSQYF. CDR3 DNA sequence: TGCAGTGCTATGCGTCTGGACTCCCAGTACTTC.